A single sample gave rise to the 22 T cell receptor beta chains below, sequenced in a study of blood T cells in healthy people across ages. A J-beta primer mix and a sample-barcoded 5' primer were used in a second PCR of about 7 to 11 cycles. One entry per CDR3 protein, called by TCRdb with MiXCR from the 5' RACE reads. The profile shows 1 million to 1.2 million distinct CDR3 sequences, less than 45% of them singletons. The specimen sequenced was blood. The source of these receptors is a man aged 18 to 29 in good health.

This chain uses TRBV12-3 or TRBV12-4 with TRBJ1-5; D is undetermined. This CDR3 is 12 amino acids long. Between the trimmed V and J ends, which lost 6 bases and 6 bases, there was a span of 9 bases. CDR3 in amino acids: CASSTGVQPQHF. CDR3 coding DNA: TGTGCCAGCAGCACGGGAGTTCAGCCCCAGCATTTT.

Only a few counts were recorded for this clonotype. The CDR3 DNA sequence: TGTGCCAGCAGTACCGGCGGGACAGACTATGGCTACACCTTC. Protein product: CASSTGGTDYGYTF. The genes are TRBV7-9 and TRBJ1-2, with 7 bases matching TRBD1. Germline V gene lookup returns CDR1 SEHNR and CDR2 FQNEAQ (reference sequence). With V trimmed by 6 bases and J by 3 bases, 7 bases remained unmatched. This CDR3 spans 14 amino acids.

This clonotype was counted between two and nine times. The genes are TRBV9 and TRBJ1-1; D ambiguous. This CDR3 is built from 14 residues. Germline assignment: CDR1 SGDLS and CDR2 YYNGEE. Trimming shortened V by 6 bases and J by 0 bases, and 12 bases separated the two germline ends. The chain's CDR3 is CASTDSPVNTEAFF. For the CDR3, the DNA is TGTGCCAGCACCGATAGTCCAGTGAACACTGAAGCTTTCTTT.

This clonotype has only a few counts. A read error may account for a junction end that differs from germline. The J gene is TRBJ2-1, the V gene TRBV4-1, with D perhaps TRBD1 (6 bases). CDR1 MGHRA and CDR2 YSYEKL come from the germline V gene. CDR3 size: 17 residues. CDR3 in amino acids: CASSHTGTFVGENEQFF. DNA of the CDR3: TGCGCCAGCAGCCACACCGGGACATTTGTTGGGGAAAATGAACAGTTCTTC.

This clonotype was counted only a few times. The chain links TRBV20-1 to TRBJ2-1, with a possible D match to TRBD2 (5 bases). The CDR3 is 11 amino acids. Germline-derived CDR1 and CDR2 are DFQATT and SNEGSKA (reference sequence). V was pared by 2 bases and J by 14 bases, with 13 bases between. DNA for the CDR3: TGCAGTGCTAGACCCACCGCGGAGGAGTTCTTC. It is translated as CSARPTAEEFF.

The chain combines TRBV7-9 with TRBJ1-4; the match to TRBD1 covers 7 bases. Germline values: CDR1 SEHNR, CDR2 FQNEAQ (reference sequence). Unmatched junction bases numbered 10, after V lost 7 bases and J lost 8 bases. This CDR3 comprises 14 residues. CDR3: CASNLRDSREKLFF. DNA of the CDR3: TGTGCCAGCAACCTCCGGGACAGCAGGGAAAAACTGTTTTTT.

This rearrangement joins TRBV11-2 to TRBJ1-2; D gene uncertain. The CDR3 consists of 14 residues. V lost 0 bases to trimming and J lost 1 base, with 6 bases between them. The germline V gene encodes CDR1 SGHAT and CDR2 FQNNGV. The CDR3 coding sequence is TGTGCCAGCAGCTTAGATCCACTTAACTATGGCTACACCTTC. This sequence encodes CASSLDPLNYGYTF.

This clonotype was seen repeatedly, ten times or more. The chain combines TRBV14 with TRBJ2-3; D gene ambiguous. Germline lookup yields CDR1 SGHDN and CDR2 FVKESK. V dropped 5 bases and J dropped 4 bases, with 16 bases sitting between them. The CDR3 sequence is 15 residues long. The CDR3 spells CASSLGPAWADTQYF. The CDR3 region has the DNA TGTGCCAGCAGCTTGGGCCCAGCGTGGGCAGATACGCAGTATTTT.

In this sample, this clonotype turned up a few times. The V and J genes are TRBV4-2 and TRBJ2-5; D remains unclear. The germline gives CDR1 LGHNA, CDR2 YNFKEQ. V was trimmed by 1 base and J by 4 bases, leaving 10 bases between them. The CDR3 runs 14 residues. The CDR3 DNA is TGTGCCAGCAGCCAAGGCTCCGGCCGAGAGACCCAGTACTTC. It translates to CASSQGSGRETQYF.

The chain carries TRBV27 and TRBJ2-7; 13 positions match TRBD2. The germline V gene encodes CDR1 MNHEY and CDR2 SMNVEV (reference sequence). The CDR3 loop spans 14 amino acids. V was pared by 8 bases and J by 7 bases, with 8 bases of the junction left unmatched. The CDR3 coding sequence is TGTGCCAGCCAAGGGACTAGCGGGGCACTAGAGCAGTACTTC. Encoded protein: CASQGTSGALEQYF.

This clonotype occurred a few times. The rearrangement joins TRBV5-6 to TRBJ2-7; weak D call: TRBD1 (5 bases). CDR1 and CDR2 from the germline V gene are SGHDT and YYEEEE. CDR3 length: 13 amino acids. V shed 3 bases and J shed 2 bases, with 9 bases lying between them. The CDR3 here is CASSYQGPYEQYF. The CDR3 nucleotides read TGTGCCAGCAGCTATCAGGGCCCCTACGAGCAGTACTTC.

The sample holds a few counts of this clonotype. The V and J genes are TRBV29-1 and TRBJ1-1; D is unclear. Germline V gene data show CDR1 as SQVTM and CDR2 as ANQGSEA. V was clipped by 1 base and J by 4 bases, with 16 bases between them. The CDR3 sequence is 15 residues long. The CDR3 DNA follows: TGCAGCGTTGAAGCCCCAATCGGGGAGGGCACTGAAGCTTTCTTT. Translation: CSVEAPIGEGTEAFF.

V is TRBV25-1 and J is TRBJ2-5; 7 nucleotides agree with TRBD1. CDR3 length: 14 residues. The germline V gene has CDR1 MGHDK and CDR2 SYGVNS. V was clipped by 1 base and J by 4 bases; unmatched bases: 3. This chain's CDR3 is CASSEWAGGETQYF. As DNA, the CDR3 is TGTGCCAGCAGTGAATGGGCAGGGGGAGAGACCCAGTACTTC.

CDR3 nucleotide sequence: TGCGCCAGCAGCTTGGGGACTGGACAGTCCTACAATGAGCAGTACTTC. Its protein product is CASSLGTGQSYNEQYF. The chain recombines TRBV5-1 with TRBJ2-5, with D possibly being TRBD1 (6 bases). Germline values: CDR1 SGHRS, CDR2 YFSETQ. This CDR3 is 16 amino acids long. The V gene lost 0 bases and the J gene lost 11 bases, with 23 bases spanning the gap.

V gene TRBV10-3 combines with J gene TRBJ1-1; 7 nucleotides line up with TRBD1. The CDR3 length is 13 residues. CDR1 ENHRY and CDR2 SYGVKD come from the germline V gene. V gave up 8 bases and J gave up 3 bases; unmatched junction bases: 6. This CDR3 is CAIANTGDTEAFF. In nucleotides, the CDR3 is TGTGCCATCGCGAACACAGGGGACACTGAAGCTTTCTTT.

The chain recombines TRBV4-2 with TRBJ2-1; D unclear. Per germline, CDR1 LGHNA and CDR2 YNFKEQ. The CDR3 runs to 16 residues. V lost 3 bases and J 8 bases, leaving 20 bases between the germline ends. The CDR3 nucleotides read TGTGCCAGCAGCCAGGCCTTGCAGAACTATTCTGATGAGCAGTTCTTC. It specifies CASSQALQNYSDEQFF.

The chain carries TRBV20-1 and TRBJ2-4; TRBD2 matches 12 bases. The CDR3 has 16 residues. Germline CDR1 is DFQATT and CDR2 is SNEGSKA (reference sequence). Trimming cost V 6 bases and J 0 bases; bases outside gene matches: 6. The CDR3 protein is CSATGLAGLAKNIQYF. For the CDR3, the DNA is TGCAGTGCGACGGGACTAGCGGGCCTAGCCAAAAACATTCAGTACTTC.

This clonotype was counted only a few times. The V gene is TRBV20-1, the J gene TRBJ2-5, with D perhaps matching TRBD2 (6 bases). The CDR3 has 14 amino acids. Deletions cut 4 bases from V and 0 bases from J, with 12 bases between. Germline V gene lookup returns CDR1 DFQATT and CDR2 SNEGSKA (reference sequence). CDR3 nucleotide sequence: TGCAGTGCTACAGGGACTGGGTACCAAGAGACCCAGTACTTC. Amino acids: CSATGTGYQETQYF.

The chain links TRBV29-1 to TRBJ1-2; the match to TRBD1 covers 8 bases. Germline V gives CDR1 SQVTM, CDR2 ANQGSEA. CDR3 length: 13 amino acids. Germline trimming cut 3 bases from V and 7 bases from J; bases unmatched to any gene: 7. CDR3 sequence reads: CSVDHRGYGGYTF. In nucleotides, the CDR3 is TGCAGCGTTGACCACAGGGGGTATGGTGGCTACACCTTC.

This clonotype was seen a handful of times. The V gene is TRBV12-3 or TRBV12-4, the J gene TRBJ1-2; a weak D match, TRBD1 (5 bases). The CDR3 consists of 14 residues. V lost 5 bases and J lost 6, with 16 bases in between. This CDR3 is CASSAGTLRHGYTF. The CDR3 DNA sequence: TGTGCCAGCAGTGCCGGGACCCTGCGGCATGGCTACACCTTC.

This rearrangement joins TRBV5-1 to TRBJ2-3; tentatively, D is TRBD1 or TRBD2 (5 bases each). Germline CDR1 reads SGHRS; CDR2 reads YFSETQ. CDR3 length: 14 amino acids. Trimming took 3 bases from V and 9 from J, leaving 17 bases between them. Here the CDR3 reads CASSSGPTDTTQYF. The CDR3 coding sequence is TGCGCCAGCAGCTCGGGACCCACGGACACCACGCAGTATTTT.

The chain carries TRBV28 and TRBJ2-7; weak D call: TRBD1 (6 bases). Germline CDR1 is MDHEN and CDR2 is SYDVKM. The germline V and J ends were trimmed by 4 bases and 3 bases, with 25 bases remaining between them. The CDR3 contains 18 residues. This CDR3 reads CASSSQSYRTAFYYEQYF. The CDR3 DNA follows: TGTGCCAGCAGTTCTCAGTCCTATAGGACAGCCTTCTACTACGAGCAGTACTTC.